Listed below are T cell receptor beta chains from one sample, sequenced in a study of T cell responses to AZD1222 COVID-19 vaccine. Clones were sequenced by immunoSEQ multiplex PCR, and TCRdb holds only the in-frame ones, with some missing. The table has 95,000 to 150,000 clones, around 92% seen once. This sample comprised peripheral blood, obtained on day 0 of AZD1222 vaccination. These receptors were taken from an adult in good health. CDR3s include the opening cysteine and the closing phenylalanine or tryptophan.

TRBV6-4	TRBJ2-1	CASSDTEYNEQFF
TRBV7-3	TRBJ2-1	CASSLRLAGGVEQFF
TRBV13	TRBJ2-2	CASSSLTGAGELFF
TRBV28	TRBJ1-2	CASSFRGGGDGYTF
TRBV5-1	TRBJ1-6	CASSLSLSGSPLHF
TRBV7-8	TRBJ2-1	CASSLDYNEQFF
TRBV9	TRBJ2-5	CASSVGNGETQYF
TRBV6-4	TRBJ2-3	CASSDGRGSTDTQYF
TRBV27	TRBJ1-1	CASSSVASSEAFF
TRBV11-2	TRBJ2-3	CASSSWAIRGTDTQYF
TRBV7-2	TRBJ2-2	CASSSRRGEHTGELFF
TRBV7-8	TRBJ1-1	CASSDRGYNTEAFF
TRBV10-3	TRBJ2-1	CAISGGAGDSYNEQFF
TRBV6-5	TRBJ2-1	CASSPTSGRDGEQFF
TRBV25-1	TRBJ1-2	CASSDLVWGESHGYTF